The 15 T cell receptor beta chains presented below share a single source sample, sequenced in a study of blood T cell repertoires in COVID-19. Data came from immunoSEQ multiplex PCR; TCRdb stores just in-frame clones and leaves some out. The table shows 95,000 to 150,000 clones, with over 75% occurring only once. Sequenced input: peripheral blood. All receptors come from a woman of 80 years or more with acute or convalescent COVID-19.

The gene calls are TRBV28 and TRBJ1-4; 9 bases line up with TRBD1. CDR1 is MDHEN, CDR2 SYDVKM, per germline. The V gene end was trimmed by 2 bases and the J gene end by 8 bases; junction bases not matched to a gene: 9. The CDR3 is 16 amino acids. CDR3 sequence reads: CASSLGDGTGLEKLFF. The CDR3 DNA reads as TGTGCCAGCAGTTTAGGAGACGGGACAGGGTTAGAAAAACTGTTTTTT.

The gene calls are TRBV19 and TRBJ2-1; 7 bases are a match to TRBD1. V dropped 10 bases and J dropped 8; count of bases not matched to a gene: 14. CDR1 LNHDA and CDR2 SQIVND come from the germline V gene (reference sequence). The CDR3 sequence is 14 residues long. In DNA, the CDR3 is TGTGCCACCAGTAGACAGGGAGCTTCGGATGAGCAGTTCTTC. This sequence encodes CATSRQGASDEQFF.

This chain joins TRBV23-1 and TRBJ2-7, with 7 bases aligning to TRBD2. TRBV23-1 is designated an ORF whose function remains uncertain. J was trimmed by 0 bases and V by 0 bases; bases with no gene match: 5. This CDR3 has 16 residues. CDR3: CASSQSSGPCSYEQYF. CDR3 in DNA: TGCGCCAGCAGTCAATCTAGCGGGCCCTGCTCCTACGAGCAGTACTTC.

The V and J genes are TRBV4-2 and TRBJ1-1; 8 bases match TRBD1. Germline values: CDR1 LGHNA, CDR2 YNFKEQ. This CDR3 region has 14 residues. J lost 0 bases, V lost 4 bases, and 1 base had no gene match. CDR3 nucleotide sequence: TGTGCCAGCAGCCGGACAGGGATGAACACTGAAGCTTTCTTT. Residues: CASSRTGMNTEAFF.

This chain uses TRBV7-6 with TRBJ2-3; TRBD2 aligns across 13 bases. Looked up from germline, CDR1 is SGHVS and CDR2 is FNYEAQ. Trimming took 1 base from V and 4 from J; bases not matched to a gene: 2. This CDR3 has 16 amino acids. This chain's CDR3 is CASSLVTSGGADTQYF. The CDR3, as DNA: TGTGCCAGCAGCTTAGTCACTAGCGGGGGGGCAGATACGCAGTATTTT.

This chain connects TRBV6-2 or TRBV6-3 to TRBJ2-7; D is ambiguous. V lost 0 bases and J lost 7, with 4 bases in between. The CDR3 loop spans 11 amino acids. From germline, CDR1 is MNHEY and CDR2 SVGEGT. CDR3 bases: TGTGCCAGCAGTTACTCTCGGGAGCAGTACTTC. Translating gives CASSYSREQYF.

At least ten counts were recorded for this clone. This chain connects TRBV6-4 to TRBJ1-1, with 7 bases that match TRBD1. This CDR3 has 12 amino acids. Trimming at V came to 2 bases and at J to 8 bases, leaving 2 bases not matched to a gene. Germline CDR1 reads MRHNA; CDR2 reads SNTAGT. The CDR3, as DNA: TGTGCCAGCAGTGACCAACAGGGGGAAGCTTTCTTT. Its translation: CASSDQQGEAFF.

The CDR3 loop reads CASSVLGSANTGELFF. The CDR3 bases are TGCGCCAGCAGCGTCCTAGGCTCAGCGAACACCGGGGAGCTGTTTTTT. V usage is TRBV5-1 and J usage is TRBJ2-2; the D is unclear. CDR1 is SGHRS, CDR2 YFSETQ, per germline. The germline V and J ends were trimmed by 4 bases and 0 bases, with 13 bases remaining between them. This CDR3 region has 16 residues.

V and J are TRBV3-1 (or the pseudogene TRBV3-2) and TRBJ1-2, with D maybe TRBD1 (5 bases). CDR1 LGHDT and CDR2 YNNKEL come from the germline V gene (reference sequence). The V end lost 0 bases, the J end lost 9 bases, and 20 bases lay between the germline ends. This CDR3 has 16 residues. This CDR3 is CASSQESPPGTFRYTF. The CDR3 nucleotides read TGTGCCAGCAGCCAAGAGAGCCCTCCCGGGACTTTTCGCTACACCTTC.

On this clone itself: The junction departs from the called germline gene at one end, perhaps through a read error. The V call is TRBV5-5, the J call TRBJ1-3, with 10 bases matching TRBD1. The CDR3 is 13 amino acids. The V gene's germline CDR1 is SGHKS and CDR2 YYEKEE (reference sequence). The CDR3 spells CASSPAGTGALLF. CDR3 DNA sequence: TGTGCCAGCAGCCCCGCCGGGACAGGGGCTCTCCTATTT.

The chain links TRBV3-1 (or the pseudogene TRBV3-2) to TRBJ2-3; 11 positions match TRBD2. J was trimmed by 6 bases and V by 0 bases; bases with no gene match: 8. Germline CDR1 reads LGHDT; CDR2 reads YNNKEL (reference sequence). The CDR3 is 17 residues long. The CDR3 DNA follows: TGTGCCAGCAGCCAAGATCCGGCTAGCGGGGGGAAGGATACGCAGTATTTT. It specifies CASSQDPASGGKDTQYF.

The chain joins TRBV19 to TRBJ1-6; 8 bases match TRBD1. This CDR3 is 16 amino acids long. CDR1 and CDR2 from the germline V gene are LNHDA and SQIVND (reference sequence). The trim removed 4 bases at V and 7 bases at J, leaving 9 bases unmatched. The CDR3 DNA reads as TGTGCCAGTAGTACCCTCCCAGGACAGGGCAATTCACCCCTCCACTTT. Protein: CASSTLPGQGNSPLHF. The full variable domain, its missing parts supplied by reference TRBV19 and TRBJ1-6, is DGGITQSPKYLFRKEGQNVTLSCEQNLNHDAMYWYRQDPGQGLRLIYYSQIVNDFQKGDIAEGYSVSREKKESFPLTVTSAQKNPTAFYLCASSTLPGQGNSPLHFGNGTRLTVT.

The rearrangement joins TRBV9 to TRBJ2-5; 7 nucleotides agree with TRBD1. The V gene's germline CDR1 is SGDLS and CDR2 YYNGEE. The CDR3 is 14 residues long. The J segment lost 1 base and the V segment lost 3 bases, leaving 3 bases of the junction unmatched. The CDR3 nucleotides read TGTGCCAGCAGCGGAAGGGACAGCCAAGAGACCCAGTACTTC. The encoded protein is CASSGRDSQETQYF.

The CDR3 sequence: CASSYDPAGDQETQYF. CDR3 sequence (DNA): TGTGCCAGCAGTTACGATCCAGCGGGGGACCAAGAGACCCAGTACTTC. The chain employs TRBV6-2 or TRBV6-3 and TRBJ2-5; 8 bases map to TRBD2. Losses at the gene ends were 2 bases for V and 0 bases for J; bases not matched to a gene: 5. The CDR3 runs to 16 residues. Germline V gene sequence: CDR1 MNHEY, CDR2 SVGEGT.

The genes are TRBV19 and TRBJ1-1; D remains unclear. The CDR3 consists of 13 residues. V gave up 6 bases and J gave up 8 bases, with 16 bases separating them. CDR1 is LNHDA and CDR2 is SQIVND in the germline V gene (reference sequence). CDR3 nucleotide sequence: TGTGCCAGTAGCAACCACCAGGAGGGAGAAGCTTTCTTT. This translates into CASSNHQEGEAFF.